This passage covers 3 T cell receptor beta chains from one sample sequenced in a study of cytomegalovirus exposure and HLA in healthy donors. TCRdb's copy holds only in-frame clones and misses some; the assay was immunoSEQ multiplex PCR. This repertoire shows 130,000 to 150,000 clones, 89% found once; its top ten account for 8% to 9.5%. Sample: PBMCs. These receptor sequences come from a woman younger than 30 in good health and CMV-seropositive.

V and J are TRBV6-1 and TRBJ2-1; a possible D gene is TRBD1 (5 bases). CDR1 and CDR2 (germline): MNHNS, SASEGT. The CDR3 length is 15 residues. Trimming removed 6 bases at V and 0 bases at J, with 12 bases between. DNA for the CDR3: TGTGCCAGCAGGGACGGCAGGGCCTCCTACAATGAGCAGTTCTTC. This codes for CASRDGRASYNEQFF.

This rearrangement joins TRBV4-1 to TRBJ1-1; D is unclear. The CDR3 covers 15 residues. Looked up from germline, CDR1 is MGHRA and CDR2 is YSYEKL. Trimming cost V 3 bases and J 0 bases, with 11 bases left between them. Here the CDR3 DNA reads TGCGCCAGCAGCCAGAACCCGGGATTGAACACTGAAGCTTTCTTT. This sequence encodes CASSQNPGLNTEAFF.

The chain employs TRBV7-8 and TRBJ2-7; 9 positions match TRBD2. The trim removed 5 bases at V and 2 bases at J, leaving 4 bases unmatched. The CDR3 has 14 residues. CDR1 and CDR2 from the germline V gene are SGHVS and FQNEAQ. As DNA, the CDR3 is TGTGCCAGCAGCCTTAGCGGGGGCCCCTACGAGCAGTACTTC. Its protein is CASSLSGGPYEQYF.